The 10 T cell receptor beta chains below come from one sample, sequenced in a study of T cell changes during pregnancy in multiple sclerosis. Measured with immunoSEQ multiplex PCR; TCRdb has only the in-frame clones, and not every one. The sample consists of under 55,000 clones, roughly 93% of them appearing once. The material sequenced was PBMCs (not recorded whether the cells were cultured). All receptors come from a female donor with multiple sclerosis, enrolled in a pregnancy study.

The gene calls are TRBV19 and TRBJ2-7; either TRBD1 or TRBD2 may fit D (6 bases each). V lost 9 bases to trimming and J lost 2 bases, with 14 bases between them. Germline V gene sequence: CDR1 LNHDA, CDR2 SQIVND (reference sequence). The CDR3 extends over 13 amino acids. CDR3 in DNA: TGTGCCAGCCGGGGGCCCAGTACCTACGAGCAGTACTTC. Translation gives CASRGPSTYEQYF.

The chain joins TRBV19 to TRBJ1-3; D gene unclear. The CDR3 consists of 15 residues. Germline lookup yields CDR1 LNHDA and CDR2 SQIVND (reference sequence). V lost 5 bases and J 4 bases, leaving 15 bases between the germline ends. This chain's CDR3 is CASSQDGTLGNTIYF. Written as DNA, the CDR3 is TGTGCCAGTAGTCAAGACGGCACTCTCGGAAACACCATATATTTT.

The chain uses TRBV18 and TRBJ1-2; 7 bases are shared with TRBD1. Germline trimming cut 3 bases from V and 8 bases from J; bases unmatched to any gene: 9. This CDR3 has 14 amino acids. CDR1 is KGHSH and CDR2 is LQKENI in the germline V gene. CDR3 amino acids: CASSPSSRDRGYTF. DNA for the CDR3: TGTGCCAGCTCACCCTCATCCCGGGACAGAGGCTACACCTTC.

Comments on this clone: The same CDR3 also results from other DNA sequences found in this sample. The gene calls are TRBV12-5 and TRBJ1-5; the D is unclear. CDR3 length: 15 amino acids. Trimming left V 4 bases short and J 0 bases short, with 10 bases between. Germline CDR1 and CDR2: LGHNT and FRNRAP. The CDR3 DNA is TGTGCTAGTGGTTCCGGGCAGTATAGCAATCAGCCCCAGCATTTT. Its translation is CASGSGQYSNQPQHF.

The V gene is TRBV5-1, the J gene TRBJ1-5; D is undetermined. Trimming left V 0 bases short and J 9 bases short, with 7 bases between. Germline assignment: CDR1 SGHRS and CDR2 YFSETQ. This CDR3 is 12 amino acids long. CDR3 DNA sequence: TGCGCCAGCAGCTTGGATGAGGGGCCCCAGCATTTT. Translated, it gives CASSLDEGPQHF.

V and J are TRBV27 and TRBJ2-7, with 11 bases matching TRBD2. Trimming removed 8 bases from V and 7 bases from J; junction bases left unmatched: 10. CDR1 is MNHEY and CDR2 is SMNVEV in the germline V gene (reference sequence). This CDR3 contains 14 residues. The CDR3 sequence is CASGELAGVSEQYF. DNA of the CDR3: TGTGCCAGCGGAGAACTAGCGGGAGTGTCTGAGCAGTACTTC.

This rearrangement joins TRBV6-6 to TRBJ1-5; D may be TRBD1 (5 bases). The ends were cut back, 2 bases at V and 3 bases at J, with 8 bases in the middle. The CDR3 consists of 14 residues. Germline V gene lookup returns CDR1 MNHNY and CDR2 SVGAGI (reference sequence). The CDR3 nucleotides are TGTGCCAGCAGTTACGCCAGGGACAATCAGCCCCAGCATTTT. Encoded protein: CASSYARDNQPQHF.

The gene calls are TRBV4-1 and TRBJ1-1; perhaps TRBD1 as D (5 bases). The germline V gene has CDR1 MGHRA and CDR2 YSYEKL. This CDR3 has 15 residues. Trimming pared 3 bases from V and 8 bases from J, leaving 19 bases between. CDR3 sequence (DNA): TGCGCCAGCAGCCACGCAACCTCTGGGGCAGAAGAAGCTTTCTTT. Translating it yields CASSHATSGAEEAFF.

CDR3 sequence (DNA): TGTGCCAGCAGTTTAGTTTCCGGGGAGCTGTTTTTT. Protein: CASSLVSGELFF. The genes are TRBV28 and TRBJ2-2; D unresolved. Trimming shortened V by 2 bases and J by 6 bases, and 4 bases separated the two germline ends. CDR1 is MDHEN, CDR2 SYDVKM, per germline. The CDR3 runs to 12 residues.

This chain joins TRBV6-5 and TRBJ1-5; D might be TRBD1 (5 bases). This CDR3 is built from 14 residues. V was shortened by 5 bases and J by 5 bases, with 13 bases between the two germline ends. Germline values: CDR1 MNHEY, CDR2 SVGAGI. The CDR3 region is CASSPQGLYQPQHF. CDR3 bases: TGTGCCAGCAGTCCCCAGGGTCTTTATCAGCCCCAGCATTTT.